The sequence of this T cell receptor beta chain was determined in a study of cytomegalovirus exposure and HLA in healthy donors. At the level of the study: Of the donors genotyped, several hundred in all, over 80% fell in the Caucasian-associated ancestry cluster.

On this clone itself: Its antigen remains unknown.

Findings of the study overall: Later analysis identified several of the most significant clusters that appeared linked to common viral pathogens. Analysis performed later showed TCR beta chains linked to HLA being more clonally expanded than equally common others.

Trimming pared 3 bases from V and 6 bases from J, leaving 9 bases between. CDR1 is KGHSH and CDR2 is LQKENI in the germline V gene. CDR3 length equals 12 residues. Both 60 Vbeta primers and 13 Jbeta primers went into the PCR. Methods used by the authors: The count from a later analysis was some 76 million unique TCR beta chains, around 10 million of them shared. The repertoire was sequenced with immunoSEQ multiplex PCR; TCRdb's copy has only in-frame clones and lacks some. The D gene and trimming were derived from the DNA, and the V and J assignments and clone size from that table. This sample carries about 180,000 clones, 75% to 80% of them seen once, and the ten largest clones take roughly 6%.

The clonotype originates from a man in his forties in good health and CMV-seropositive. Sequencing was carried out using PBMCs. The V and J genes are TRBV18 and TRBJ2-7; possibly TRBD2 for D (6 bases). The CDR3 loop is CASSPGGGEQYF. In nucleotides, the CDR3 is TGTGCCAGCTCACCGGGGGGTGGCGAGCAGTACTTC.